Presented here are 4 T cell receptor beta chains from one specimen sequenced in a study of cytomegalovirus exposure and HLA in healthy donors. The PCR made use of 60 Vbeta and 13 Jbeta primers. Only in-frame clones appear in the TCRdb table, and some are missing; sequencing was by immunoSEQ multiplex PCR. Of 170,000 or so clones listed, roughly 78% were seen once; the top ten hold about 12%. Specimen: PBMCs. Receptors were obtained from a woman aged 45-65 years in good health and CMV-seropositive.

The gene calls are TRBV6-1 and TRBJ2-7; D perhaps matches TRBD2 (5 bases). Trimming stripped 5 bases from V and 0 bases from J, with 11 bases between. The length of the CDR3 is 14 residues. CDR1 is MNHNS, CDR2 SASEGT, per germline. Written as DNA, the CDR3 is TGTGCCAGCAGTCAAGGACTTCTCTCCTACGAGCAGTACTTC. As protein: CASSQGLLSYEQYF.

This CDR3 reads CASSLVDRSGETQYF. CDR3 nucleotides: TGCGCCAGCAGCCTCGTGGATAGGAGCGGGGAGACCCAGTACTTC. The rearrangement uses TRBV4-1 and TRBJ2-5; a weak D match, TRBD2 (6 bases). The germline V and J ends were trimmed by 4 bases and 5 bases, with 17 bases remaining between them. CDR1 MGHRA and CDR2 YSYEKL come from the germline V gene. The CDR3 covers 15 residues.

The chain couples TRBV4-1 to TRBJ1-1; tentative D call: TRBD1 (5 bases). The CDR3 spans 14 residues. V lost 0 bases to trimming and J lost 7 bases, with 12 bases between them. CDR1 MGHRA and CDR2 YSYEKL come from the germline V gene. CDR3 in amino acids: CASSQDPGLGEAFF. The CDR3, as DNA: TGCGCCAGCAGCCAAGATCCAGGGTTGGGTGAAGCTTTCTTT.

CDR3 in DNA: TGTGCCAGCAGCGTAGGGACAGAGCATACCCAGTACTTC. Translating gives CASSVGTEHTQYF. The genes are TRBV7-3 and TRBJ2-5; 7 positions match TRBD1. Per germline, CDR1 SGHTA and CDR2 FQGTGA. V gave up 5 bases and J gave up 8 bases; unmatched junction bases: 8. The CDR3 contains 13 residues.